Below are 17 T cell receptor beta chains sequenced from a single sample in a study of vaccination and CD4 T cells after COVID-19. These TCRs' antigens remain unknown. Treatment given: 10-day PBMC culture with coronavirus spike peptide pools or control peptides (ViraFEST assay). An Oncomine TCR Beta short-read assay was used to sequence the DNA from cultured CD4+ T cells. From the PCR reads, TCRdb called clonotypes with MiXCR, one entry per CDR3 protein. There are about 6,300 distinct CDR3 sequences in the sample; about three quarters occur only once, and more than 40% lies in the top ten. The sequenced sample consisted of CD4+ T cells from blood, cultured in vitro. These receptors all stem from a human donor who had recovered from COVID-19.

The DNA for the CDR3 is TGTGCCAGCAGTTACGGGGGGGACGCCACTGAAGCTTTCTTT. It translates to CASSYGGDATEAFF. J is TRBJ1-1 and V is TRBV6-2 or TRBV6-3, with D maybe TRBD1 (5 bases). Germline CDR1 and CDR2: MNHEY and SVGEGT. The CDR3 loop spans 14 amino acids. The V end was cut by 2 bases, the J end by 4 bases, with 11 bases between.

The J gene is TRBJ1-1, the V gene TRBV4-1; D is unclear. The CDR3 is 15 residues long. The germline gives CDR1 MGHRA, CDR2 YSYEKL. V was trimmed by 0 bases and J by 4 bases, leaving 12 bases between them. This CDR3 is CASSQEARRFTEAFF. The CDR3 DNA sequence: TGCGCCAGCAGCCAAGAAGCCAGGAGGTTCACTGAAGCTTTCTTT.

This clonotype was found a few times. The V call is TRBV20-1, the J call TRBJ1-3; TRBD1 agrees at 7 bases. V lost 6 bases to trimming and J lost 9 bases; unmatched junction nucleotides: 17. The CDR3 is made up of 15 amino acids. Germline V lookup: CDR1 DFQATT, CDR2 SNEGSKA (reference sequence). CDR3 bases: TGCAGTGCGCCGCAACCCGGACAGGATACGCGCACCATATATTTT. Amino acids: CSAPQPGQDTRTIYF.

This clonotype was seen more than once but under ten times. The rearrangement links TRBV10-1 to TRBJ2-7; TRBD1 matches at 9 bases. CDR1 is WNHNN and CDR2 is SYGVQD in the germline V gene (reference sequence). The CDR3 has 14 residues. V was clipped by 3 bases and J by 6 bases; unmatched bases: 6. Written as DNA, the CDR3 is TGCGCCAGCAGTGACACGGACAGGGGAATCGAGCAGTACTTC. Translated, it gives CASSDTDRGIEQYF.

The genes are TRBV6-1 and TRBJ2-2, with D possibly being TRBD2 (6 bases). Germline CDR1 is MNHNS and CDR2 is SASEGT. The CDR3 sequence is 14 residues long. V lost 5 bases to trimming and J lost 3 bases, with 10 bases between them. This chain's CDR3 is CASSRRGYTGELFF. CDR3 nucleotides: TGTGCCAGCAGTAGGAGGGGATACACCGGGGAGCTGTTTTTT.

The rearrangement links TRBV4-3 to TRBJ1-5; D call uncertain. Germline values: CDR1 LGHNA, CDR2 YSLEER. The V gene lost 4 bases and the J gene lost 2 bases, with 15 bases spanning the gap. This CDR3 has 16 amino acids. The CDR3: CASSPGHGFRNQPQHF. CDR3 in DNA: TGCGCCAGCAGCCCTGGTCATGGATTTCGCAATCAGCCCCAGCATTTT.

CDR3 coding DNA: TGCGCCAGCTCTAGGGGGGGGCGAGGGACTGAAGCTTTCTTT. Protein product: CASSRGGRGTEAFF. The chain couples TRBV4-3 to TRBJ1-1; possibly TRBD1 for D (6 bases). Trimming removed 8 bases from V and 5 bases from J, with 18 bases in between. This CDR3 contains 14 residues. The V gene's germline CDR1 is LGHNA and CDR2 YSLEER.

The chain uses TRBV19 and TRBJ1-2; 9 bases agree with TRBD1. The junction had 3 bases not matched to a gene; V was cut back by 5 bases and J by 2 bases. Germline CDR1 reads LNHDA; CDR2 reads SQIVND (reference sequence). The CDR3 loop spans 14 amino acids. The CDR3 DNA is TGTGCCAGTAGTGACAGGGGGAAAAACTATGGCTACACCTTC. Amino acid sequence: CASSDRGKNYGYTF.

This chain connects TRBV27 to TRBJ1-2; 9 nucleotides line up with TRBD1. The CDR3 spans 15 residues. The germline CDR1 and CDR2 sequences are MNHEY and SMNVEV (reference sequence). V shed 6 bases, J shed 5 bases, and the junction held 10 bases outside the gene matches. The CDR3 DNA follows: TGTGCCAGCAGCCTAGCACAGGGGGCGCGGTATGGCTACACCTTC. Amino acids: CASSLAQGARYGYTF.

This clonotype showed up just a few times. The rearrangement joins TRBV20-1 to TRBJ2-7, with 14 bases fitting TRBD2. The CDR3 has 18 residues. Trimming cost V 1 base and J 3 bases; bases outside gene matches: 11. Looked up from germline, CDR1 is DFQATT and CDR2 is SNEGSKA (reference sequence). The CDR3 sequence: CSARVVREGLAGVYEQYF. The DNA of the CDR3 is TGCAGTGCTAGAGTCGTTAGGGAGGGACTAGCGGGGGTCTACGAGCAGTACTTC.

The rearrangement links TRBV10-3 to TRBJ2-7; 9 bases line up with TRBD1. Trimming removed 6 bases from V and 4 bases from J; junction bases left unmatched: 10. In germline, CDR1 is ENHRY, CDR2 SYGVKD. This CDR3 spans 15 amino acids. The CDR3 loop reads CAISQGTGLMYEQYF. In DNA form, the CDR3 reads TGTGCCATCAGCCAAGGGACAGGGTTGATGTACGAGCAGTACTTC.

The gene calls are TRBV11-1 and TRBJ1-2, with D unresolved. The CDR3 totals 14 residues. Per the germline V gene, CDR1 is SGHAT and CDR2 is FQDESV (reference sequence). Trimming removed 5 bases from V and 5 bases from J, with 15 bases in between. The CDR3 sequence: CASSRDPGSYGYTF. The CDR3, as DNA: TGTGCCAGCAGCCGCGACCCAGGATCGTATGGCTACACCTTC.

A few counts support this clonotype. The rearrangement uses TRBV6-1 and TRBJ1-2, with D maybe TRBD1 (5 bases). V shed 6 bases and J shed 2 bases, with 10 bases lying between them. This CDR3 spans 13 amino acids. From germline, CDR1 is MNHNS and CDR2 SASEGT. The chain's CDR3 is CASRATVNYGYTF. The DNA of the CDR3 is TGTGCCAGCAGGGCGACAGTAAACTATGGCTACACCTTC.

The chain is built from TRBV20-1 and TRBJ2-5; 8 bases map to TRBD2. The CDR3 runs 16 residues. V was pared by 0 bases and J by 1 base, with 7 bases of the junction left unmatched. Germline V gene data show CDR1 as DFQATT and CDR2 as SNEGSKA (reference sequence). CDR3 nucleotides: TGCAGTGCTAGAGATTCAGCGGGAGAGCGCCAAGAGACCCAGTACTTC. It translates to CSARDSAGERQETQYF.

This chain joins TRBV20-1 and TRBJ2-1, with TRBD1 matching 8 bases. CDR3 length: 16 residues. V lost 0 bases, J lost 7 bases, and 11 bases stayed unmatched. Germline V gene sequence: CDR1 DFQATT, CDR2 SNEGSKA (reference sequence). In nucleotides, the CDR3 is TGCAGTGCTAGAGATCGGACAGGGAGGAGTTTGAATGAGCAGTTCTTC. Amino acid sequence: CSARDRTGRSLNEQFF.

This chain links TRBV6-1 with TRBJ1-2, with D possibly matching TRBD1 (5 bases). V lost 7 bases to trimming and J lost 7 bases, with 13 bases between them. This CDR3 has 12 residues. The germline V gene encodes CDR1 MNHNS and CDR2 SASEGT. This CDR3 is CASNNGGSGYTF. In DNA, the CDR3 is TGTGCCAGCAACAACGGGGGTTCTGGCTACACCTTC.

This clonotype turned up a few times. V and J are TRBV6-1 and TRBJ1-2; possible D gene TRBD1, 5 bases. The CDR3 is made up of 13 amino acids. Trimming stripped 2 bases from V and 7 bases from J, with 11 bases between. Germline V gene data show CDR1 as MNHNS and CDR2 as SASEGT. The CDR3 DNA is TGTGCCAGCAGTGAATTTCTGGGGGGTGGCTACACCTTC. This translates into CASSEFLGGGYTF.